The next 17 T cell receptor beta chains were all read from a single sample in a study of shared clonotypes between healthy human individuals. Measured with immunoSEQ multiplex PCR; TCRdb has only the in-frame clones, and not every one. The sample records some 2 million clones, just under 95% being singletons. As defined, naive CD8 cells were CD45RO-negative and positively selected for CCR7, with terminally differentiated effector memory CD45RA+ cells excluded. The material sequenced was naive CD8+ T cells sorted from blood. The origin of the receptors is a man aged 18 to 30 in good health.

This clone was recorded only once. V and J are TRBV9 and TRBJ2-1; 10 positions agree with TRBD2. Trimming cost V 0 bases and J 4 bases; bases outside gene matches: 7. The CDR3 spans 17 residues. Germline V gene data show CDR1 as SGDLS and CDR2 as YYNGEE. The CDR3 DNA reads as TGTGCCAGCAGCGTAGCTAAAGATAGCGGGAGGTACAATGAGCAGTTCTTC. Translation gives CASSVAKDSGRYNEQFF.

The rearrangement links TRBV6-5 to TRBJ2-7; 7 bases are shared with TRBD1. CDR3 length: 13 residues. Unmatched junction bases numbered 3, after V lost 5 bases and J lost 2 bases. Germline-derived CDR1 and CDR2 are MNHEY and SVGAGI. CDR3 sequence reads: CASSQGGPYEQYF. CDR3 coding DNA: TGTGCCAGCAGTCAAGGGGGCCCCTACGAGCAGTACTTC.

The rearrangement uses TRBV5-4 and TRBJ2-7, with D perhaps TRBD2 (5 bases). V dropped 4 bases and J dropped 5 bases, with 10 bases sitting between them. This CDR3 region has 12 residues. Germline values: CDR1 SGHNT, CDR2 YYREEE (reference sequence). The CDR3 coding sequence is TGTGCCAGCAGCGCATCCGGGAACGAGCAGTACTTC. Its protein product is CASSASGNEQYF.

As regards this clone: Other nucleotide sequences from this sample produce the same CDR3. This chain uses TRBV7-9 with TRBJ2-5; weak D call: TRBD2 (5 bases). Germline V gives CDR1 SEHNR, CDR2 FQNEAQ (reference sequence). The ends were cut back, 5 bases at V and 1 base at J, with 11 bases in the middle. The CDR3 has 14 residues. CDR3 DNA sequence: TGTGCCAGCAGCCCGCCCCGGGGCCAAGAGACCCAGTACTTC. As protein: CASSPPRGQETQYF.

The chain recombines TRBV9 with TRBJ2-7, with D possibly matching TRBD1 (5 bases). Trimming removed 2 bases at V and 3 bases at J, with 12 bases between. Germline CDR1 and CDR2: SGDLS and YYNGEE. The CDR3 is made up of 14 amino acids. The CDR3, as DNA: TGTGCCAGCAGCGTCGGCAGGGAACACTACGAGCAGTACTTC. Protein sequence: CASSVGREHYEQYF.

The chain joins TRBV7-6 to TRBJ2-7; 11 positions agree with TRBD2. Germline CDR1 is SGHVS and CDR2 is FNYEAQ. This CDR3 has 15 amino acids. After removal of 5 bases from V and 3 bases from J, the junction contained 6 bases not matched to a gene. CDR3 in DNA: TGTGCCAGCAGCGTCCGACTAGCGGGGAACTACGAGCAGTACTTC. This encodes CASSVRLAGNYEQYF. Full variable domain (remainder filled in from reference TRBV7-6 and TRBJ2-7): GAGVSQSPRYKVTKRGQDVALRCDPISGHVSLYWYRQALGQGPEFLTYFNYEAQQDKSGLPNDRFSAERPEGSISTLTIQRTEQRDSAMYRCASSVRLAGNYEQYFGPGTRLTVT.

V is TRBV10-1 and J is TRBJ1-1; 8 bases fit TRBD1. The germline gives CDR1 WNHNN, CDR2 SYGVQD (reference sequence). V shed 2 bases, J shed 4 bases, and the junction held 3 bases outside the gene matches. The CDR3 spans 14 residues. For the CDR3, the DNA is TGCGCCAGCAGTGAGAAAACAGGGGGCACTGAAGCTTTCTTT. Amino acid sequence: CASSEKTGGTEAFF.

This chain connects TRBV11-1 to TRBJ2-7, with 10 nucleotides matching TRBD1. The CDR3 runs to 16 residues. The germline V gene encodes CDR1 SGHAT and CDR2 FQDESV (reference sequence). The V gene end was trimmed by 5 bases and the J gene end by 0 bases; junction bases not matched to a gene: 7. The CDR3 nucleotides are TGTGCCAGCAGCACCGGGACAGGGGTAACCTCCTACGAGCAGTACTTC. Translating gives CASSTGTGVTSYEQYF.

V gene TRBV5-1 combines with J gene TRBJ2-7, with D possibly TRBD1 on 6 matching bases. V shed 1 base and J shed 6 bases, with 8 bases lying between them. The CDR3 consists of 12 residues. Germline loops: CDR1 SGHRS, CDR2 YFSETQ. The chain's CDR3 is CASSLSGVEQYF. As DNA, the CDR3 is TGCGCCAGCAGCTTGTCAGGGGTCGAGCAGTACTTC.

This clone appeared a few times. The gene calls are TRBV5-4 and TRBJ1-6, with D possibly being TRBD1 (5 bases). This CDR3 spans 14 amino acids. V was trimmed by 9 bases and J by 5 bases, leaving 15 bases between them. Per the germline V gene, CDR1 is SGHNT and CDR2 is YYREEE (reference sequence). In DNA form, the CDR3 reads TGTGCCACCAAGGTACAAGGGGATAATTCACCCCTCCACTTT. Translation: CATKVQGDNSPLHF.

The rearrangement joins TRBV7-9 to TRBJ2-7; weak D call: TRBD1 (6 bases). The CDR3 is 14 residues long. The V gene lost 5 bases and the J gene lost 3 bases, with 14 bases spanning the gap. Germline V gene data show CDR1 as SEHNR and CDR2 as FQNEAQ (reference sequence). The CDR3 here is CASSNPAGDYEQYF. In nucleotides, the CDR3 is TGTGCCAGCAGCAATCCGGCAGGGGACTACGAGCAGTACTTC.

J is TRBJ1-3 and V is TRBV4-3, with no clear D. The V end lost 2 bases, the J end lost 0 bases, and 17 bases lay between the germline ends. The length of the CDR3 is 18 residues. The V gene's germline CDR1 is LGHNA and CDR2 YSLEER. The CDR3 DNA sequence: TGCGCCAGCAGCCAACGTACTGGGCCCTCGTACTCTGGAAACACCATATATTTT. Translating it yields CASSQRTGPSYSGNTIYF.

This chain connects TRBV30 to TRBJ2-7, with TRBD1 matching over 10 bases. The CDR3 has 14 amino acids. Germline assignment: CDR1 GTSNPN and CDR2 SVGIG (reference sequence). Unmatched junction bases numbered 4, after V lost 3 bases and J lost 2 bases. The CDR3 spells CAWRAGTGAYEQYF. The CDR3 nucleotides are TGTGCCTGGAGAGCCGGGACAGGGGCCTACGAGCAGTACTTC. The variable domain in full, with the rest retrieved from reference TRBV30 and TRBJ2-7, is SQTIHQWPATLVQPVGSPLSLECTVEGTSNPNLYWYRQAAGRGLQLLFYSVGIGQISSEVPQNLSASRPQDRQFILSSKKLLLSDSGFYLCAWRAGTGAYEQYFGPGTRLTVT.

Points on this clone: Other nucleotide sequences in the sample specify the same CDR3. The chain carries TRBV6-5 and TRBJ1-2; maybe TRBD1 (6 bases). Per the germline V gene, CDR1 is MNHEY and CDR2 is SVGAGI. This CDR3 region has 14 residues. V was pared by 3 bases and J by 5 bases, with 13 bases between. CDR3 bases: TGTGCCAGCAGTTATTCGGACAGAGGGTATGGCTACACCTTC. It yields the protein CASSYSDRGYGYTF.

The chain links TRBV9 to TRBJ2-5, with TRBD2 identical over 7 bases. The CDR3 length is 16 residues. Germline-derived CDR1 and CDR2 are SGDLS and YYNGEE. Trimming took 4 bases from V and 4 from J; bases not matched to a gene: 13. The CDR3 DNA reads as TGTGCCAGCAGCCCTACCTCCAGGACTAGAGGAGAGACCCAGTACTTC. This translates into CASSPTSRTRGETQYF. The full variable domain, completed using reference TRBV9 and TRBJ2-5, is DSGVTQTPKHLITATGQRVTLRCSPRSGDLSVYWYQQSLDQGLQFLIQYYNGEERAKGNILERFSAQQFPDLHSELNLSSLELGDSALYFCASSPTSRTRGETQYFGPGTRLLVL.

The gene calls are TRBV7-9 and TRBJ1-4; D not certain. Germline V lookup: CDR1 SEHNR, CDR2 FQNEAQ (reference sequence). The CDR3 spans 14 residues. Trimming removed 2 bases at V and 8 bases at J, with 12 bases between. In DNA, the CDR3 is TGTGCCAGCAGCTTAAGCCCGAGCGGGGAAAAACTGTTTTTT. Translating gives CASSLSPSGEKLFF.

For this clone: The sample holds other DNA sequences that translate to the same CDR3. The J gene is TRBJ2-7, the V gene TRBV27, with 11 bases aligning to TRBD2. Germline V gives CDR1 MNHEY, CDR2 SMNVEV (reference sequence). With V trimmed by 6 bases and J by 1 base, 5 bases remained unmatched. The CDR3 is 15 amino acids. The CDR3 DNA sequence: TGTGCCAGCAGCCCCGGGACTAGCGGTTCCTACGAGCAGTACTTC. This sequence encodes CASSPGTSGSYEQYF.